Listed below are T cell receptor beta chains from one sample, sequenced in a study of cytomegalovirus exposure and HLA in healthy donors. Data came from immunoSEQ multiplex PCR; TCRdb stores just in-frame clones and leaves some out. This sample carries about 130,000 clones, 80% of them seen once, and the ten largest clones take approximately 2.1%. The sequencing sample was made of PBMCs. The receptors were gathered from a man between 25 and 39 years old in good health and CMV-seronegative. CDR3s include the opening cysteine and the closing phenylalanine or tryptophan. D genes are given only for firm matches. Clone sizes are given selectively: once, few, many, or a class where the clone is expanded.

CDR3 protein | CDR3 DNA | J gene | V gene | D gene | clone size
CASSFTAGTRDTQYF | TGTGCCAGCAGCTTTACGGCGGGAACCCGTGATACGCAGTATTTT | TRBJ2-3 | TRBV7-2 | NA | NA
CASSEPGYTGELFF | TGTGCCAGCAGTGAACCAGGTTACACCGGGGAGCTGTTTTTT | TRBJ2-2 | TRBV6-1 | NA | NA
CASKGGVTSPLHF | TGTGCCAGCAAGGGGGGGGTTACTTCACCCCTCCACTTT | TRBJ1-6 | TRBV2 | NA | NA
CASSPRATETYEQYF | TGTGCCAGTAGCCCCAGGGCGACAGAAACATACGAGCAGTACTTC | TRBJ2-7 | TRBV19 | NA | NA
CASSMAPNTEAFF | TGCGCCAGCAGTATGGCCCCAAACACTGAAGCTTTCTTT | TRBJ1-1 | TRBV10-1 | NA | NA
CASSPGLAGGNTGELFF | TGCGCCAGCAGCCCTGGACTAGCGGGAGGGAACACCGGGGAGCTGTTTTTT | TRBJ2-2 | TRBV5-1 | TRBD2 | NA
CASSYWPPSGIDTQYF | TGTGCCAGCAGTTACTGGCCCCCTAGCGGGATTGATACGCAGTATTTT | TRBJ2-3 | TRBV6-5 | TRBD2 | NA
CAISESYSGNYEQYF | TGTGCCATCAGTGAGTCTTATAGCGGGAATTACGAGCAGTACTTC | TRBJ2-7 | TRBV10-3 | TRBD2 | NA
CASSLGGRENEQYF | TGTGCCAGCAGTTTAGGGGGGAGGGAAAACGAGCAGTACTTC | TRBJ2-7 | TRBV28 | TRBD2 | once
CASSYLYTDTQYF | TGTGCCAGCAGTTACTTATACACAGATACGCAGTATTTT | TRBJ2-3 | TRBV6-5 | NA | NA
CASSPLGLAGDEQYF | TGTGCCAGCAGCCCCCTCGGACTAGCGGGAGACGAGCAGTACTTC | TRBJ2-7 | TRBV7-9 | TRBD2 | once
CASQGAVGDTQYF | TGCGCCAGTCAGGGGGCGGTAGGGGATACGCAGTATTTT | TRBJ2-3 | TRBV5-1 | TRBD1 | NA